The 17 T cell receptor beta chains given below trace back to one sample, sequenced in a study of TIL therapy for anti-PD-1-resistant metastatic lung cancer. Regarding time point: pre-treatment sample, taken before nivolumab and TIL therapy. Tumor tissue came from excised metastases, mostly pleural nodules or supraclavicular lymph nodes. Sequencing used immunoSEQ v3. Only in-frame clones appear in the TCRdb table, and some are missing; sequencing was by immunoSEQ multiplex PCR. The repertoire includes tens of thousands of clones, 72% of them detected once, and roughly 7.3% sits in the top ten. The sequences come from tumor tissue, collected at baseline. Every receptor here comes from a person aged 25 to 80 with non-small cell lung cancer.

The chain links TRBV10-3 to TRBJ2-7; D is undetermined. CDR1 and CDR2 (germline): ENHRY, SYGVKD. This CDR3 has 13 residues. Trimming stripped 7 bases from V and 2 bases from J, with 12 bases between. CDR3 coding DNA: TGTGCCATCAAACCACCCGGTACCTACGAGCAGTACTTC. Residues: CAIKPPGTYEQYF.

This chain connects TRBV5-4 to TRBJ2-1, with D possibly matching TRBD1 (5 bases). V was trimmed by 4 bases and J by 7 bases, leaving 21 bases between them. CDR1 and CDR2 (germline): SGHNT, YYREEE (reference sequence). The CDR3 has 16 residues. CDR3 coding DNA: TGTGCCAGCAGCCGCGACAGAAGCGTATCGGGTAATGAGCAGTTCTTC. This encodes CASSRDRSVSGNEQFF.

This clone has a single count. The chain's CDR3 is CAISDPSQETQYF. The CDR3 bases are TGTGCCATCAGTGATCCCTCCCAAGAGACCCAGTACTTC. The rearrangement joins TRBV10-3 to TRBJ2-5; D ambiguous. There are 13 residues in the CDR3. Germline V gives CDR1 ENHRY, CDR2 SYGVKD. V lost 3 bases and J lost 1, with 6 bases in between.

The chain uses TRBV27 and TRBJ1-6, with D perhaps matching TRBD1 (6 bases). Germline V lookup: CDR1 MNHEY, CDR2 SMNVEV (reference sequence). The CDR3 runs 16 residues. The germline V and J ends were trimmed by 2 bases and 7 bases, with 15 bases remaining between them. DNA for the CDR3: TGTGCCAGCAGTTTAAGGGGGGCGCTTGAAAATTCACCCCTCCACTTT. Protein product: CASSLRGALENSPLHF.

The CDR3 sequence is CASSDLIGGSNSPLHF. For the CDR3, the DNA is TGTGCCAGCAGCGATTTAATAGGGGGCTCGAATTCACCCCTCCACTTT. The chain recombines TRBV7-9 with TRBJ1-6; 7 nucleotides agree with TRBD1. J lost 7 bases, V lost 5 bases, and 11 bases had no gene match. CDR1 and CDR2 (germline): SEHNR, FQNEAQ (reference sequence). This CDR3 comprises 16 residues.

The chain combines TRBV29-1 with TRBJ2-3, with 7 nucleotides matching TRBD2. CDR1 is SQVTM, CDR2 ANQGSEA, per germline. This CDR3 region has 14 residues. V lost 3 bases to trimming and J lost 4 bases; unmatched junction nucleotides: 7. CDR3 nucleotide sequence: TGCAGCGTTGAGGGGGGGAAAGGGGCAGATACGCAGTATTTT. Its protein product is CSVEGGKGADTQYF.

With regard to this clone: At one end, the junction sequence differs from germline, possibly due to a read error. The chain recombines TRBV10-1 with TRBJ2-3; 9 bases align to TRBD2. Germline CDR1 WNHNN, CDR2 SYGVQD (reference sequence). This CDR3 spans 13 amino acids. The CDR3: CASNERGADTQYF. CDR3 DNA sequence: TGCGCCAGCAATGAGCGGGGGGCGGATACGCAGTATTTT.

The chain links TRBV7-2 to TRBJ2-5; 13 bases align to TRBD2. Germline lookup yields CDR1 SGHTA and CDR2 FQGNSA. V lost 1 base to trimming and J lost 2 bases; unmatched junction nucleotides: 1. The CDR3 totals 16 residues. The CDR3 sequence is CASSLGGLAGQETQYF. The CDR3 DNA sequence: TGTGCCAGCAGCTTAGGGGGACTAGCGGGGCAAGAGACCCAGTACTTC.

The chain has TRBV30 and TRBJ1-2; a weak D match, TRBD1 (6 bases). The V gene's germline CDR1 is GTSNPN and CDR2 SVGIG (reference sequence). This CDR3 is 11 amino acids long. The CDR3, as DNA: TGTGCTGGGGGGCTAAATACGGGCTACACCTTC. It translates to CAGGLNTGYTF.

This clone turned up a few times. The gene calls are TRBV18 and TRBJ2-2; tentatively, D is TRBD1 or TRBD2 (5 bases each). The CDR3 loop spans 17 amino acids. The V end was cut by 1 base, the J end by 2 bases, with 14 bases between. CDR1 and CDR2 (germline): KGHSH, LQKENI. CDR3: CASSPRISGPNTGELFF. CDR3 in DNA: TGTGCCAGCTCACCACGTATCTCGGGGCCTAACACCGGGGAGCTGTTTTTT. The variable domain in full, with the rest retrieved from reference TRBV18 and TRBJ2-2, is NAGVMQNPRHLVRRRGQEARLRCSPMKGHSHVYWYRQLPEEGLKFMVYLQKENIIDESGMPKERFSAEFPKEGPSILRIQQVVRGDSAAYFCASSPRISGPNTGELFFGEGSRLTVL.

This chain joins TRBV19 and TRBJ1-2; 10 bases align to TRBD1. The V gene's germline CDR1 is LNHDA and CDR2 SQIVND (reference sequence). The CDR3 runs 14 residues. Trimming cost V 4 bases and J 6 bases; bases outside gene matches: 5. CDR3 sequence reads: CASSTRDRGNGYTF. DNA for the CDR3: TGTGCCAGTAGTACCCGGGACAGGGGCAATGGCTACACCTTC.

This chain joins TRBV19 and TRBJ1-1; 8 nucleotides agree with TRBD1. Trimming at V came to 6 bases and at J to 8 bases, leaving 8 bases not matched to a gene. CDR1 and CDR2 (germline): LNHDA, SQIVND (reference sequence). This CDR3 region has 13 residues. DNA for the CDR3: TGTGCCAGTAGCTCGTCCGGACAGGGCGAAGCTTTCTTT. Its protein product is CASSSSGQGEAFF.

The chain uses TRBV14 and TRBJ1-5, with 9 nucleotides matching TRBD1. The CDR3 length is 13 residues. Losses at the gene ends were 3 bases for V and 7 bases for J; bases not matched to a gene: 1. Germline V gives CDR1 SGHDN, CDR2 FVKESK. The CDR3 DNA sequence: TGTGCCAGCAGCCAGGACAGGGGCCAGCCCCAGCATTTT. Translating it yields CASSQDRGQPQHF.

The V call is TRBV13, the J call TRBJ2-3; D call uncertain. The CDR3 runs 13 residues. CDR1 and CDR2 from the germline V gene are PRHDT and FYEKMQ (reference sequence). Between the trimmed V and J ends, which lost 4 bases and 1 base, there was a span of 6 bases. CDR3 bases: TGTGCCAGCAGCTCCCCGCGCACAGATACGCAGTATTTT. Translating gives CASSSPRTDTQYF. The entire variable domain, with the rest obtained from reference TRBV13 and TRBJ2-3, is as follows: AAGVIQSPRHLIKEKRETATLKCYPIPRHDTVYWYQQGPGQDPQFLISFYEKMQSDKGSIPDRFSAQQFSDYHSELNMSSLELGDSALYFCASSSPRTDTQYFGPGTRLTVL.

This chain links TRBV6-6 with TRBJ1-1, with TRBD1 as a possible D gene (5 bases). This CDR3 is built from 14 residues. The germline gives CDR1 MNHNY, CDR2 SVGAGI (reference sequence). Deletions cut 4 bases from V and 2 bases from J, with 11 bases between. DNA of the CDR3: TGTGCCAGCAGTTCCAAGGGGTTAAACACTGAAGCTTTCTTT. Residues: CASSSKGLNTEAFF.

With respect to this clone: The junction departs from the called germline gene at one end, perhaps through a read error. The chain uses TRBV27 and TRBJ2-7, with D perhaps being TRBD1 or TRBD2 (7 bases each). The CDR3 is 16 residues long. The germline V gene has CDR1 MNHEY and CDR2 SMNVEV (reference sequence). CDR3: CTSSLSGGGLWYEQYF. The CDR3 DNA is TGTACCAGTAGTTTATCAGGGGGGGGGCTTTGGTACGAGCAGTACTTC.

The V and J genes are TRBV30 and TRBJ2-5, with 12 nucleotides matching TRBD2. There are 14 residues in the CDR3. The trim removed 4 bases at V and 7 bases at J, leaving 7 bases unmatched. Germline V gene lookup returns CDR1 GTSNPN and CDR2 SVGIG (reference sequence). The CDR3 spells CAWITASGGGTQYF. CDR3 DNA: TGTGCCTGGATCACGGCTAGCGGGGGGGGGACCCAGTACTTC.